This T cell receptor (beta chain) was captured by sequencing in a study of T cell responses to AZD1222 COVID-19 vaccine. Sequenced by immunoSEQ multiplex PCR; TCRdb stores in-frame clones only, minus some. This sample has about 150,000 clones, with 75% to 90% found just once. Study results and caveats: Epitopes outside B.1.351 and B.1.1.7 mutated regions reportedly drew nearly half of spike TCRs. Clonal diversity was possibly underestimated; the donors were predominantly white British and more often female. Of the AZD1222 recipients, only five to seven were seropositive at baseline.

In the case of this clone: Its target is not known.

Germline V gene lookup returns CDR1 MNHEY and CDR2 SMNVEV (reference sequence). CDR3 size: 16 residues. V lost 0 bases and J lost 2, with 14 bases in between. The receptor was isolated from an adult who had recovered from COVID-19. This specimen consisted of peripheral blood, obtained after recovery from COVID-19. The chain uses TRBV27 and TRBJ2-7, with D possibly being TRBD2 (5 bases). CDR3 residues: CASSLSVGEATYEQYF. The CDR3 nucleotides read TGTGCCAGCAGTTTATCCGTCGGGGAAGCCACCTACGAGCAGTACTTC.